Listed below are T cell receptor beta chains from one sample, sequenced in a study of T cells after posttransplantation cyclophosphamide. Libraries were prepared by immunoSEQ multiplex PCR; TCRdb keeps only in-frame clonotypes and omits some of them. The data contain 50,000 to 55,000 clones, 86% of them singletons. Sequenced input: PBMCs. These receptors were obtained from a young man with a blood cancer, CMV-positive, and with a related stem cell donor. Both conserved end residues are part of each CDR3. A D gene is named only where the DNA matches it firmly. Only part of the rows carry a size: once, few, many, or a class if the clone is expanded.

D gene	clone size	J gene	V gene	CDR3 DNA	CDR3 protein
TRBD1	.	TRBJ1-2	TRBV30	TGTGCCTGGAGCACCGCCCAGGGGGCGTCTCATGGCTACACCTTC	CAWSTAQGASHGYTF
TRBD1	.	TRBJ2-1	TRBV19	TGTGCCAGCCGACAGGGTCGTAATGAGCAGTTCTTC	CASRQGRNEQFF
TRBD1	.	TRBJ1-5	TRBV19	TGTGCCAGTAGTATTACTGCAGGGGGCGATCAGCCCCAGCATTTT	CASSITAGGDQPQHF
TRBD1	.	TRBJ2-2	TRBV27	TGTGCCAGCAAGGGACAGGGGACGATCGGGGAGCTGTTTTTT	CASKGQGTIGELFF
.	.	TRBJ2-1	TRBV9	TGTGCCAGCAGCGTAGATGGGCGCCCCTACAATGAGCAGTTCTTC	CASSVDGRPYNEQFF
TRBD1	.	TRBJ2-7	TRBV27	TGTGCCAGCACCTTAATGACAGGGTCAACCTACGAGCAGTACTTC	CASTLMTGSTYEQYF
TRBD1	.	TRBJ1-1	TRBV11-2	TGTGCCAGCAGCCAACAGGGGCGGGTCACTGAAGCTTTCTTT	CASSQQGRVTEAFF
TRBD2	.	TRBJ2-7	TRBV19	TGTGCCAGTAGTATCTCGACTAGCGGTACGTACGAGCAGTACTTC	CASSISTSGTYEQYF
TRBD1	.	TRBJ2-1	TRBV2	TGTGCCAGCAGTGGCCCCCGCGACACAGGGGTCCCTTACAATGAGCAGTTCTTC	CASSGPRDTGVPYNEQFF
.	few	TRBJ1-1	TRBV19	TGTGCCAGTAGTATAGGTCGGGACTTGAACACTGAAGCTTTCTTT	CASSIGRDLNTEAFF
TRBD1	.	TRBJ2-7	TRBV25-1	TGTGCCAGCAGCTCCCGGGACAGGGACACCTACGAGCAGTACTTC	CASSSRDRDTYEQYF
.	.	TRBJ1-5	TRBV27	TGTGCCAGCAGTTCAGGATATAGCAATCAGCCCCAGCATTTT	CASSSGYSNQPQHF
TRBD2	.	TRBJ2-1	TRBV28	TGTGCCAGCAGTCCGCGGTGGGCGGGAGGGTTTCAGGGTTTCTACAATGAGCAGTTCTTC	CASSPRWAGGFQGFYNEQFF
TRBD1	.	TRBJ1-5	TRBV19	TGTGCCAGTAGTAGGGGACAGAGAGATCAGCCCCAGCATTTT	CASSRGQRDQPQHF
TRBD1	.	TRBJ2-6	TRBV5-1	TGCGCCAGCAGCCTGACAGGGGGGCGATCTGGGGCCAACGTCCTGACTTTC	CASSLTGGRSGANVLTF
TRBD2	.	TRBJ2-1	TRBV7-3	TGTGCCAGCAGCTTAAGGGACTACGCCTACAATGAGCAGTTCTTC	CASSLRDYAYNEQFF
TRBD1	.	TRBJ2-3	TRBV6-5	TGTGCCAGCACCTTGGCAGGGGGAGTAAATACGCAGTATTTT	CASTLAGGVNTQYF
.	.	TRBJ2-7	TRBV5-6	TGTGCCAGCAGCTTGGGCAGCTCCTACGAGCAGTACTTC	CASSLGSSYEQYF
.	.	TRBJ2-1	TRBV30	TGTGCCTGGAGGGGTGAACGGGACAATAACAATGAGCAGTTCTTC	CAWRGERDNNNEQFF
TRBD1	.	TRBJ2-5	TRBV6-5	TGTGCCAGCAGTTGGGACAGGGAGGGTTTAGAGACCCAGTACTTC	CASSWDREGLETQYF
TRBD1	.	TRBJ2-7	TRBV7-9	TGTGCCAGCAGCTTACAGGGGGCGAGCTCCTACGAGCAGTACTTC	CASSLQGASSYEQYF
.	once	TRBJ1-2	TRBV16	TGTGCCAGCAGCCAATCGATTACTTTACTTCAAACAGGGAATGATAACTATGGCTACACCTTC	CASSQSITLLQTGNDNYGYTF
.	.	TRBJ2-2	TRBV6-5	TGTGCCAGCAGTTACAACAGGGTGACGGTCACCGGGGAGCTGTTTTTT	CASSYNRVTVTGELFF
.	.	TRBJ2-7	TRBV9	TGTGCCAGCAGCGTAGCTGGGGCCCCTTCCTACGAGCAGTACTTC	CASSVAGAPSYEQYF
TRBD2	.	TRBJ2-5	TRBV2	TGTGCCAGCAGTGTCAGAGCGGGAGGCACGGAGACCCAGTACTTC	CASSVRAGGTETQYF
TRBD1	.	TRBJ2-7	TRBV5-1	TGCGCCAGCAGCTTGTCTTCGTCGAAAGGGGGCGACTACGAGCAGTACTTC	CASSLSSSKGGDYEQYF
.	.	TRBJ2-7	TRBV9	TGTGCCAGCAGCGCGGGTCGAGCGAGCTACGAGCAGTACTTC	CASSAGRASYEQYF
TRBD1	.	TRBJ2-5	TRBV9	TGTGCCAGCAGCGTAGGACAGGGGGGAGGGCAAGAGACCCAGTACTTC	CASSVGQGGGQETQYF
.	.	TRBJ2-1	TRBV7-3	TGTGCCAGCAGCTCTTGGGAGTCAGCTACCTACAATGAGCAGTTCTTC	CASSSWESATYNEQFF
.	once	TRBJ1-2	TRBV20-1	TGCAGTGCCTCAACACTAGGCTACACCTTC	CSASTLGYTF
.	.	TRBJ1-3	TRBV7-8	TGTGCCAGCAGCTCGACAGGCTTTGGAAACACCATATATTTT	CASSSTGFGNTIYF
TRBD2	.	TRBJ2-1	TRBV7-9	TGTGCCAGCAGCTTAGTACTAGCGGGAGGTGACAATGAGCAGTTCTTC	CASSLVLAGGDNEQFF
.	few	TRBJ1-5	TRBV5-8	TGTGCCAGCAGCCTGGGTGGCGCGGGGATACCCCAGCATTTT	CASSLGGAGIPQHF
TRBD1	.	TRBJ2-7	TRBV4-1	TGCGCCAGCAGCTTCCGACAGGGGGCTGGCGAGCAGTACTTC	CASSFRQGAGEQYF
.	.	TRBJ1-4	TRBV27	TGTGCCAGCAGTCCGACCAAGGGGCTAGTGGAAAAACTGTTTTTT	CASSPTKGLVEKLFF
.	.	TRBJ1-1	TRBV29-1	TGCAGCGTCTGGGGGGACGGAGCTTTCTTT	CSVWGDGAFF
.	.	TRBJ2-1	TRBV7-2	TGTGCCAGCGCTCACGAGGGAAATGGGAATGAGCAGTTCTTC	CASAHEGNGNEQFF
TRBD2	.	TRBJ2-5	TRBV4-3	TGCGCCAGCAGCCAAGAGGTGCCTAGCGGGAGTGCAGAGACCCAGTACTTC	CASSQEVPSGSAETQYF
.	.	TRBJ2-2	TRBV6-4	TGTGCCAGCAGTGAGGAGGGGGCTTTAACCGGGGAGCTGTTTTTT	CASSEEGALTGELFF
.	.	TRBJ2-2	TRBV7-7	TGTGCCAGCAGCCCCGGGGTTTACACCGGGGAGCTGTTTTTT	CASSPGVYTGELFF
TRBD2	.	TRBJ2-1	TRBV6-4	TGTGCCAGCAGTGCCGCGACTAGCGGAGGCGGGAATGAGCAGTTCTTC	CASSAATSGGGNEQFF
.	.	TRBJ1-1	TRBV13	TGTGCCAGCAGCTTACGGGGAGCTGAAGCTTTCTTT	CASSLRGAEAFF
TRBD2	.	TRBJ2-2	TRBV7-6	TGTGCCAGCAGCTCTCCGACTAGCGGGAGAGGAACCGGGGAGCTGTTTTTT	CASSSPTSGRGTGELFF
.	.	TRBJ1-1	TRBV7-9	TGTGCCAGCAGCTTAGCGGGCGGAGGAACTGAAGCTTTCTTT	CASSLAGGGTEAFF
TRBD1	.	TRBJ2-7	TRBV5-1	TGCGCCAGCAGCTCGGGACAGGGGGCGTTCGAGCAGTACTTC	CASSSGQGAFEQYF
.	.	TRBJ1-3	TRBV15	TGTGCCACCAGCAGATTGAGTGGGGGCCGTGTCTCGGGAAACACCATATATTTT	CATSRLSGGRVSGNTIYF
TRBD2	.	TRBJ2-1	TRBV27	TGTGCCAGCAGCACGGGACTAGCGGAGCAGTTCTTC	CASSTGLAEQFF
TRBD1	few	TRBJ2-1	TRBV30	TGTGCCTGGAGTGGACAGGGGGCCTCCGGGGAGCAGTTCTTC	CAWSGQGASGEQFF
TRBD1	.	TRBJ1-1	TRBV5-4	TGTGCCAGCAGCTTCAGGACAGGACCAAACACTGAAGCTTTCTTT	CASSFRTGPNTEAFF
.	once	TRBJ1-4	TRBV19	TGTGCCAGTAGTAAGACAGGATTTGGTGAAAAACTGTTTTTT	CASSKTGFGEKLFF
.	.	TRBJ1-2	TRBV11-1	TGTGCCAGCAGCTTGGTGGAGGGATATGGCTACACCTTC	CASSLVEGYGYTF
.	.	TRBJ2-1	TRBV7-9	TGTGCCAGCAGCGGACACAAGCTCAGGGGAGACTACAATGAGCAGTTCTTC	CASSGHKLRGDYNEQFF
.	.	TRBJ1-2	TRBV6-6	TGTGCCAGCAGTTACTCCGCGAGGGAAGGCTACACCTTC	CASSYSAREGYTF
TRBD2	.	TRBJ2-3	TRBV30	TGTGCCTGGTGGGGGGGGACTAGCCCCTATTTT	CAWWGGTSPYF
.	.	TRBJ2-5	TRBV6-6	TGTGCCACCTTAGCAGAAGAGACCCAGTACTTC	CATLAEETQYF
TRBD1	.	TRBJ2-3	TRBV6-5	TGTGCCAGCAGTGTTGGGACAGGGGGTGCAGATACGCAGTATTTT	CASSVGTGGADTQYF
.	.	TRBJ1-2	TRBV6-5	TGTGCCAGCAGTTTACAGGGTCGTCATGGCTACACCTTC	CASSLQGRHGYTF
.	.	TRBJ1-3	TRBV2	TGTGCCAGCACAGGGCACTCTGGAAACACCATATATTTT	CASTGHSGNTIYF